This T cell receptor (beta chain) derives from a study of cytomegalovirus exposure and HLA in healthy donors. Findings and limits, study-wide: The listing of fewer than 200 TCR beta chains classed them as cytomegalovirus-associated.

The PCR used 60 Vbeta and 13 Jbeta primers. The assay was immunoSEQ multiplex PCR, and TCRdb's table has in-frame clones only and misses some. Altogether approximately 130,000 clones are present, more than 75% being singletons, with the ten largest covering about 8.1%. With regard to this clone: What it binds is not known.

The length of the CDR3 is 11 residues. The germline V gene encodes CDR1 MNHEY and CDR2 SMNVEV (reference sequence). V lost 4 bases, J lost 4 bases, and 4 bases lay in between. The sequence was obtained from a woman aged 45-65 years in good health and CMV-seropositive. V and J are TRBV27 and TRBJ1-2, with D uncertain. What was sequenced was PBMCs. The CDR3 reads CASSSGYGYTF. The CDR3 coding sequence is TGTGCCAGCAGTTCGGGCTATGGCTACACCTTC.